The sequence of this T cell receptor (beta chain) was determined in a study of spatial heterogeneity in lung cancer (dated by TCRdb to 2018 to 2020). In the study overall: Samples were obtained from 70 to 85 patients with early-stage, untreated non-small cell lung cancer from the lung TRACERx cohort. Beta-chain transcripts were consistently detected in greater numbers than alpha-chain transcripts, which likely reflects a higher abundance of beta-chain transcripts. Nonsynonymous mutation counts, determined by whole-exome sequencing of tumor tissue, were related to TCR repertoire features. At surgery, both alpha and beta chains were TCR-sequenced in approximately 210 tumor regions, fewer than 80 matched nontumor lung samples and over 50 PBMC samples. Follow-up PBMC samples were sequenced whenever the samples were available, and the median time to follow-up was about 2 years after resection. In non-small cell lung cancer, the study quantitatively compared TCR alpha and beta repertoires across several tumor regions, matched nontumor lung, and blood. In the raw uncorrected reads, each unique combination of TCR and UMI appeared on average more than ten times. The full study reports these points: Comparisons of baseline and follow-up blood repertoires included only around 13 patients. Additional single-cell paired TCR alpha and beta sequencing was considered necessary to confirm, at a functional level, the hypothesis that regional TCRs recognize regional mutations. Ubiquitous expanded tumor TCRs showed up in blood more often at tumor resection than at routine follow-up.

The time point label here, explained by the study, means: blood at routine non-recurrence follow-up after resection. TCR sequencing used whole RNA extracted from tumor and nontumor lung tissue, or from cryopreserved PBMC samples, without cell sorting. Only patients for whom sufficient RNA was available from at least two tumor regions were selected for TCR sequencing. Library construction relied on 5' RACE. These reads were obtained on a NextSeq 500. In the TCR library protocol, a unique molecular identifier was attached to each TCR cDNA molecule so that PCR and sequencing errors could be corrected. As for the authors' bioinformatics: Decombinator tools were used for TCR identification, UMI-based error correction and CDR3 extraction. TCRs above a frequency of 2 per 1,000, corresponding to the top 1% of the tumor frequency distribution, were defined as expanded. Renyi diversity was calculated using the R vegan package after each repertoire was subsampled 100 times to 5,000 TCRs. To build CDR3 similarity networks, amino acid triplet string-kernel similarity was used, and CDR3s were connected when their pairwise similarity was above 0.82. Through fastp at Q25 and MiXCR, TCRdb rebuilt clones from the public reads, retaining in-frame beta chains. Rows with one shared CDR3 protein collapse into an entry with the most common genes and DNA. TCRdb's processing, not the study's, gives the V and J calls here. For this sample there are around 41,000 distinct CDR3 sequences; around 21% appear just once. The ten largest make up approximately 6.8% of the sample.

This clonotype was detected many times. The target of this receptor is not known. No quality values exist for individual bases; no much larger clone is one base distant. The sample in question was PBMCs, obtained at follow-up. This clonotype was sampled from a female donor with early-stage non-small cell lung cancer.

The DNA sequence follows: TGTGCCAGCAGTTGGGCGGGAGTGCGGAAAGAGACCCAGTACTTC. This translates into CASSWAGVRKETQYF. The rearranged segments are TRBV12-3 or TRBV12-4 and TRBJ2-5, with TRBD2 matching 7 junction bases. Trimming leaves V shorter by 4 bases and J shorter by 3 bases, with the junction holding 8 bases beyond the gene matches. Including the terminal cysteine and phenylalanine, the CDR3 comprises 15 residues. The retained sequence is limited to the CDR3, 45 bases, with the frame set at the first base.